This T cell receptor beta chain was sequenced for a study of blood T cell repertoires in COVID-19. This CDR3 comprises 15 residues. CDR1 and CDR2 (germline): SNHLY, FYNNEI. V shed 6 bases, J shed 3 bases, and the junction held 10 bases outside the gene matches. How the authors handled the data: The assay estimated nucleated cells by amplifying reference gene primers. Profiled with immunoSEQ multiplex PCR; TCRdb holds only in-frame clones, not every one. Clonal size and the V and J genes are those of that table, whereas D and trimming came from the DNA. The top ten hold roughly 8% of the sample, which has 200,000 to 250,000 clones, 84% seen once.

This TCR was sampled from a woman aged 50 to 65 with active or convalescent COVID-19. The chain combines TRBV2 with TRBJ1-2, with TRBD1 identical over 7 bases. Material for sequencing was peripheral blood. The CDR3 nucleotides are TGTGCCAGCAGGGACAGGTTTCTTGGGGACTATGGCTACACCTTC. Its translation is CASRDRFLGDYGYTF.